Listed below are T cell receptor beta chains from one sample, sequenced in a study of T-cell memory formation after mild COVID-19. MiXCR, run by TCRdb on the 5' RACE reads, gives a single entry per CDR3 protein. Among about 440,000 distinct CDR3 sequences listed, 15% to 25% were seen once. The sample was PBMCs or a T cell subset sorted from them (not recorded which). The receptors come from an adult woman who had mild COVID-19 (a few samples of this study predate the infection). Cell type and time point are not known. Each CDR3 is given with its conserved first and last residue. The D gene is left open where the match is weak. Part of the rows lack a size; the others show once, few, many or a class for expanded clones.

TRBD2 | TRBJ2-5 | TRBV5-4 | - | TGTGCCAGCAGCGGGAGAGCGGGAGTTGGGGTGGAGACCCAGTACTTC | CASSGRAGVGVETQYF
- | TRBJ1-1 | TRBV6-1 | many | TGTGCCAGCAGAGCAAACAGGGATCGAGCTTTCTTT | CASRANRDRAFF
- | TRBJ2-1 | TRBV6-1 | many | TGTGCCAGCAGTGGACGGTTTAGCGATGAGCAGTTCTTC | CASSGRFSDEQFF
- | TRBJ2-5 | TRBV6-1 | - | TGTGCCAGCAATCTGGGGGTCCAAGAGACCCAGTACTTC | CASNLGVQETQYF
TRBD2 | TRBJ2-3 | TRBV5-1 | - | TGCGCCAGCAGCTTAGGGACTAGCGGGGTCGACACAGATACGCAGTATTTT | CASSLGTSGVDTDTQYF
TRBD2 | TRBJ2-1 | TRBV7-2 | - | TGTGCCAGCAGCTTAGTATCTTTGCCTAGCGGGGGGGCCGAGCAGTTCTTC | CASSLVSLPSGGAEQFF
TRBD1 | TRBJ2-7 | TRBV7-2 | few | TGTGCCAGCGGCTGGGACAGGGCCTACGAGCAGTACTTC | CASGWDRAYEQYF
- | TRBJ2-2 | TRBV6-6 | - | TGTGCCAGCAGGCGTCAGGGGGGCGGAATTTACACCGGGGAGCTGTTTTTT | CASRRQGGGIYTGELFF
- | TRBJ2-7 | TRBV15 | - | TGTGCCACCAGCAGAGATTCAGACTACGAGCAGTACTTC | CATSRDSDYEQYF
- | TRBJ1-1 | TRBV5-1 | few | TGCGCCAGCCGCCCCCGGGAGGTGAACACTGAAGCTTTCTTT | CASRPREVNTEAFF
- | TRBJ2-7 | TRBV4-1 | - | TGCGCCAGCAGCCAAGGTTCGGCAGGTCCCTACGAGCAGTACTTC | CASSQGSAGPYEQYF
- | TRBJ1-2 | TRBV12-3/TRBV12-4 | - | TGTGCCAGCAGTCCTGGGGGCGCCCTATTTAACTATGGCTACACCTTC | CASSPGGALFNYGYTF
- | TRBJ1-1 | TRBV20-1 | - | TGCAGTGCTCCAGGGGAAATGAACACTGAAGCTTTCTTT | CSAPGEMNTEAFF
- | TRBJ2-3 | TRBV6-2/TRBV6-3 | few | TGTGCCAGCAGCCTCGACGGGTTGAATACGCAGTATTTT | CASSLDGLNTQYF
- | TRBJ1-4 | TRBV4-1 | - | TGCGCCAGCAGCCAAGTCGGGGTAGGAAGGGGAGGAGAAAAACTGTTTTTT | CASSQVGVGRGGEKLFF
TRBD1 | TRBJ2-3 | TRBV18 | few | TGTGCCAGCTCACCGCCCCCCGACAGGGGCAGGGATACGCAGTATTTT | CASSPPPDRGRDTQYF
TRBD1 | TRBJ1-1 | TRBV6-2/TRBV6-3 | - | TGTGCCAGCAGTTACAAGCTATACCGGGACAGGGTGGACACTGAAGCTTTCTTT | CASSYKLYRDRVDTEAFF
TRBD1 | TRBJ1-2 | TRBV9 | few | TGTGCCAGCAGCGCGCCCCGGGACAGGGAGGACTATGGCTACACCTTC | CASSAPRDREDYGYTF
- | TRBJ2-3 | TRBV14 | few | TGTGCCAGCAGCCCGCACCGTGCGTTGGCAGATACGCAGTATTTT | CASSPHRALADTQYF
- | TRBJ1-1 | TRBV7-8 | - | TGTGCCAGCAGCTTAGGCAGGGGAAGGGCTTTCTTT | CASSLGRGRAFF
TRBD2 | TRBJ2-5 | TRBV4-2 | - | TGTGCCAGCAGCCAAGAAAGTCCTAGCGGGGGATGGCAAGAGACCCAGTACTTC | CASSQESPSGGWQETQYF
TRBD1 | TRBJ2-1 | TRBV28 | - | TGTGCCAGCAAACCAGGACAGGTGGTAGGTGTCGGGCAGTTCTTC | CASKPGQVVGVGQFF
TRBD2 | TRBJ2-4 | TRBV20-1 | - | TGCAGTGCTTTCCGGGCGGGGGTAAACATTCAGTACTTC | CSAFRAGVNIQYF
TRBD1 | TRBJ2-5 | TRBV5-1 | - | TGCGCCAGCAGCTTGGGGGGACAGGGGGCAATGAAGACCCAGTACTTC | CASSLGGQGAMKTQYF
- | TRBJ2-2 | TRBV9 | many | TGTGCCAGCAGCGACGGGGGAGCCCACGCGAACACCGGGGAGCTGTTTTTT | CASSDGGAHANTGELFF
TRBD1 | TRBJ2-2 | TRBV11-3 | few | TGTGCCAGCAGGGCCCCGACAGGGTCCGGGGAGCTGTTTTTT | CASRAPTGSGELFF
TRBD2 | TRBJ2-3 | TRBV4-1 | - | TGCGCCAGCAGCCAAGCTGCGCGGGGGGCGACAGATACGCAGTATTTT | CASSQAARGATDTQYF
TRBD1 | TRBJ1-2 | TRBV20-1 | few | TGCAGTGCTAGATCGTGGACAGGCTCCGACTATGGCTACACCTTC | CSARSWTGSDYGYTF
- | TRBJ2-2 | TRBV28 | many | TGTGCCAGTTTTTACTCCGGGCTACTCAACACCGGGGAGCTGTTTTTT | CASFYSGLLNTGELFF
- | TRBJ2-1 | TRBV20-1 | - | TGCAGTGCTAGAATCGGCTACAATGAGCAGTTCTTC | CSARIGYNEQFF
TRBD2 | TRBJ2-3 | TRBV20-1 | - | TGCAGTGCTGTAGCGGGGGGGCTCACAGATACGCAGTATTTT | CSAVAGGLTDTQYF
- | TRBJ2-1 | TRBV24-1 | - | TGTGCCACCAGTGATTCGACGGGCGCAGGCCAACGTCGGAATGAGCAGTTCTTC | CATSDSTGAGQRRNEQFF
- | TRBJ2-5 | TRBV11-2 | few | TGTGCCAGCAGCTTAGATATGGGACACCTCAGGCGGGAGACCCAGTACTTC | CASSLDMGHLRRETQYF
- | TRBJ1-1 | TRBV29-1 | - | TGCAGCGTTGAGGCCGGACAGCCAAACACTGAAGCTTTCTTT | CSVEAGQPNTEAFF
- | TRBJ2-4 | TRBV30 | few | TGTGCCTGGAGCACCCCGGGGGCGAACATTCAGTACTTC | CAWSTPGANIQYF
TRBD2 | TRBJ2-1 | TRBV12-3/TRBV12-4 | - | TGTGCCAGCAGTCCATCGCCGGGACTAGGATATGAGCAGTTCTTC | CASSPSPGLGYEQFF
TRBD1 | TRBJ2-2 | TRBV18 | - | TGTGCCAGCTCACCCGGGACAGGAGCCTCCGGGGAGCTGTTTTTT | CASSPGTGASGELFF
- | TRBJ1-2 | TRBV6-5 | few | TGTGCCAGCAGTTACACGGTCTCAAACTATGGCTACACCTTC | CASSYTVSNYGYTF
TRBD2 | TRBJ2-7 | TRBV20-1 | - | TGCAGTGCTAGAGCGGAGCGGGAGGGTTCCTACGAGCAGTACTTC | CSARAEREGSYEQYF
TRBD2 | TRBJ2-1 | TRBV13 | many | TGTGCCAGCAGCTCTCGAAGCGGGGAGGGTCAAAATGAGCAGTTCTTC | CASSSRSGEGQNEQFF
TRBD2 | TRBJ2-1 | TRBV6-4 | - | TGTGCCACCGAACTAGCGGGGATATACAATGAGCAGTTCTTC | CATELAGIYNEQFF
TRBD1 | TRBJ2-1 | TRBV24-1 | once | TGTGCCACCAGTGAGCCAGGGGGAGCAAATGAGCAGTTCTTC | CATSEPGGANEQFF
- | TRBJ1-1 | TRBV27 | few | TGTGCCAGCAGTTCATTCCGGTCCACTGAAGCTTTCTTT | CASSSFRSTEAFF
TRBD2 | TRBJ2-3 | TRBV12-3/TRBV12-4 | few | TGTGCCAGCAGTAAACCGGGACTAGCGGGAGATACGCAGTATTTT | CASSKPGLAGDTQYF
- | TRBJ1-1 | TRBV7-9 | - | TGTGCCAGCAGCTTAGTGGGGGGCGTAGGAGCTTTCTTT | CASSLVGGVGAFF
- | TRBJ1-6 | TRBV18 | - | TGTGCCAGCTCACCGGCGGACAGAGCTTCACCCCTCCACTTT | CASSPADRASPLHF
TRBD1 | TRBJ1-2 | TRBV9 | many | TGTGCCAGCAGCGTCGGGACAGGGAGTAACTATGGCTACACCTTC | CASSVGTGSNYGYTF
TRBD2 | TRBJ2-1 | TRBV7-9 | many | TGTGCCAGCAGCTTACTAGCGGGAGAAATCGATGAGCAGTTCTTC | CASSLLAGEIDEQFF
- | TRBJ2-5 | TRBV5-6 | few | TGTGCCAGCAGCTTAAGGGGGTGGGAGACCCAGTACTTC | CASSLRGWETQYF
- | TRBJ2-3 | TRBV2 | - | TGTGCCAGCAGTGACACCGGGACGACTTGGGGCCGGTATTTT | CASSDTGTTWGRYF
TRBD2 | TRBJ2-4 | TRBV20-1 | - | TGCAGTGCTAGAGACGCGGGGAGGGGTAGTGGGATTCAGTACTTC | CSARDAGRGSGIQYF
- | TRBJ2-7 | TRBV18 | few | TGTGCCAGCTCACGATACGGGTCGAGCTCCTACGAGCAGTACTTC | CASSRYGSSSYEQYF
- | TRBJ2-2 | TRBV4-2 | few | TGTGCCAGCAGCCAAGGCAGACTAGTGAAGAACACCGGGGAGCTGTTTTTT | CASSQGRLVKNTGELFF
TRBD2 | TRBJ2-1 | TRBV27 | - | TGTGCCAGCAGTGCCTCGACTAGCAGCAACAATGAGCAGTTCTTC | CASSASTSSNNEQFF
- | TRBJ1-2 | TRBV12-3/TRBV12-4 | many | TGTGCCAGCAGTTTATGGGAGAACGGCTACACCTTC | CASSLWENGYTF